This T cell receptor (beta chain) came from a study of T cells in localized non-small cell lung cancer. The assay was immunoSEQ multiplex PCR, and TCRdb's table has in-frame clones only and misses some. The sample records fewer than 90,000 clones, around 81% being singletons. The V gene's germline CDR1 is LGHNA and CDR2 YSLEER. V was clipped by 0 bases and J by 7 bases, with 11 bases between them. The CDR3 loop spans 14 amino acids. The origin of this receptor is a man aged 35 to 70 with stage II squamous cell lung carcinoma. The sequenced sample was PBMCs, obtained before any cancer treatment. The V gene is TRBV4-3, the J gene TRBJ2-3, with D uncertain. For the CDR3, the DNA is TGCGCCAGCAGCCAAGAGACTTTCGGATATACGCAGTATTTT. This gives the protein CASSQETFGYTQYF.